One and the same sample provided the 10 T cell receptor beta chains below, sequenced in a study of blood T cell repertoires in COVID-19. Sequencing used immunoSEQ multiplex PCR; TCRdb keeps in-frame clones, though not all of them. The sample comprises over 200,000 clones, around 87% of which are singletons, and approximately 2.2% rests with the top ten. The sequenced material came from peripheral blood. Source of these receptors: a woman between 50 and 59 years old with acute or convalescent COVID-19.

This clone came up a few times. The gene calls are TRBV7-3 and TRBJ1-1; D gene ambiguous. In germline, CDR1 is SGHTA, CDR2 FQGTGA. The CDR3 loop spans 15 amino acids. Trimming took 4 bases from V and 0 from J, leaving 12 bases between them. In nucleotides, the CDR3 is TGTGCCAGCAGCTCTGGATCGGGTTTGAACACTGAAGCTTTCTTT. Protein product: CASSSGSGLNTEAFF.

For this clone: Other DNA sequences in the same sample also yield this CDR3. The CDR3: CASSLLGGSYEQYF. CDR3 nucleotides: TGTGCCAGCAGTTTATTAGGGGGATCCTACGAGCAGTACTTC. This chain joins TRBV28 and TRBJ2-7; possibly TRBD1 for D (6 bases). V was clipped by 1 base and J by 1 base, with 8 bases between them. Germline assignment: CDR1 MDHEN and CDR2 SYDVKM. CDR3 length equals 14 residues.

The chain employs TRBV5-8 and TRBJ2-3; tentatively, D is TRBD2 (5 bases). Trimming took off 4 bases at V and 5 bases at J, with 14 bases between the two ends. The CDR3 loop spans 14 amino acids. The germline CDR1 and CDR2 sequences are SGHTS and YDEGEE. The CDR3 DNA reads as TGTGCCAGCAGCCCCCACCCGGCGGGAGATACGCAGTATTTT. It encodes CASSPHPAGDTQYF.

The table lists this clone with a count of one. V is TRBV18 and J is TRBJ2-1; possibly TRBD2 for D (6 bases). The CDR3 is made up of 15 amino acids. V lost 3 bases and J 4 bases, leaving 13 bases between the germline ends. Germline values: CDR1 KGHSH, CDR2 LQKENI. The CDR3 DNA is TGTGCCAGCTCACCCCTAGCGCTCCGATACAATGAGCAGTTCTTC. It is translated as CASSPLALRYNEQFF. The variable domain in full, with the rest retrieved from reference TRBV18 and TRBJ2-1, is NAGVMQNPRHLVRRRGQEARLRCSPMKGHSHVYWYRQLPEEGLKFMVYLQKENIIDESGMPKERFSAEFPKEGPSILRIQQVVRGDSAAYFCASSPLALRYNEQFFGPGTRLTVL.

This clone was found once. The genes are TRBV3-1 (or the pseudogene TRBV3-2) and TRBJ2-5, with 7 bases matching TRBD1. Looked up from germline, CDR1 is LGHDT and CDR2 is YNNKEL (reference sequence). This CDR3 comprises 19 residues. The J segment lost 3 bases and the V segment lost 4 bases, leaving 20 bases of the junction unmatched. CDR3 in amino acids: CASSLSPGQYVWGEETQYF. As DNA, the CDR3 is TGTGCCAGCAGCCTGAGTCCGGGACAGTATGTGTGGGGTGAAGAGACCCAGTACTTC.

This clone was picked up many times. V is TRBV27 and J is TRBJ1-6; 9 bases fit TRBD1. Germline V lookup: CDR1 MNHEY, CDR2 SMNVEV (reference sequence). The CDR3 is 21 residues long. The V segment lost 5 bases and the J segment 1 base; nucleotides outside the gene matches: 18. Here the CDR3 reads CASSPTPYSRDRVSYNSPLHF. Here the CDR3 DNA reads TGTGCCAGCAGTCCGACGCCATATAGTCGGGACAGGGTGTCCTATAATTCACCCCTCCACTTT.

The rearrangement links TRBV19 to TRBJ1-4, with 8 bases that match TRBD1. This CDR3 is 12 amino acids long. Germline values: CDR1 LNHDA, CDR2 SQIVND (reference sequence). V was clipped by 5 bases and J by 11 bases; unmatched bases: 4. CDR3 bases: TGTGCCAGTAGTTTCCACAGGGGGAAACTGTTTTTT. As protein: CASSFHRGKLFF.

The chain employs TRBV11-2 and TRBJ2-5, with D unresolved. Germline V gene data show CDR1 as SGHAT and CDR2 as FQNNGV. The CDR3 has 15 residues. V was clipped by 2 bases and J by 3 bases, with 13 bases between them. The CDR3 bases are TGTGCCAGCAGCTTAAAGGCCAGGCTGAAAGAGACCCAGTACTTC. This sequence encodes CASSLKARLKETQYF. The variable domain in full, completed from reference TRBV11-2 and TRBJ2-5, reads EAGVAQSPRYKIIEKRQSVAFWCNPISGHATLYWYQQILGQGPKLLIQFQNNGVVDDSQLPKDRFSAERLKGVDSTLKIQPAKLEDSAVYLCASSLKARLKETQYFGPGTRLLVL.

As DNA, the CDR3 is TGTGCCATCAGTGGGCTACAGGCACCCTCCGGGGAGCTGTTTTTT. This gives the protein CAISGLQAPSGELFF. The chain combines TRBV10-3 with TRBJ2-2; D is possibly TRBD1 (5 bases). Trimming shortened V by 4 bases and J by 6 bases, and 15 bases separated the two germline ends. Germline CDR1 and CDR2: ENHRY and SYGVKD. This CDR3 region has 15 residues.

Here the CDR3 reads CASSSTGTKFYGYTF. The DNA of the CDR3 is TGTGCCAGCAGCTCTACCGGGACAAAGTTCTATGGCTACACCTTC. V usage is TRBV7-9 and J usage is TRBJ1-2, with a possible D match to TRBD1 (6 bases). The germline CDR1 and CDR2 sequences are SEHNR and FQNEAQ (reference sequence). V gave up 4 bases and J gave up 4 bases, with 16 bases separating them. The CDR3 loop spans 15 amino acids.